This T cell receptor beta chain was obtained from a study of cytomegalovirus exposure and HLA in healthy donors. Study-level points and caveats: The authors assumed roughly uniform sequencing depth across donors for presence/absence analyses. Evidence from a later analysis indicated that most CMV-associated TCR beta chains looked HLA-restricted. Sequencing artifact likely explains a cluster of highly shared sequence variants.

The CDR3 consists of 13 residues. CDR1 and CDR2 (germline): MGHDK, SYGVNS. J was trimmed by 8 bases and V by 4 bases; bases with no gene match: 6. Notes on this clone: Its antigen is still unknown.

13 Jbeta primers and 60 Vbeta primers were used for the PCR. The protocol was immunoSEQ multiplex PCR, while the TCRdb copy is restricted to in-frame clones and leaves out a portion. Of about 82,000 clones in the sample, roughly 72% were seen once. The source of this sequence is a woman between 50 and 59 years old in good health and CMV-seropositive. This chain links TRBV25-1 with TRBJ1-1, with TRBD1 matching over 8 bases. Sequencing used PBMCs. This chain's CDR3 is CASSVQGGPEAFF. The CDR3 DNA reads TGTGCCAGCAGTGTACAGGGGGGCCCCGAAGCTTTCTTT.